The 32 T cell receptor beta chains reported below all come from one sample, sequenced in a study of shared clonotypes between healthy human individuals. TCRdb's table, derived via immunoSEQ multiplex PCR, lists solely in-frame clones and lacks some. The sample has about 2.5 million clones; about 90% are singletons. The sequencing sample was made of naive CD4+ T cells from PBMCs. Subset defined: CD45RA+ positively selected. The receptors shown here come from a man younger than 30 in good health. Some clones in this sample may be carry-over from other donors' samples.

This clone was picked up one time. The V gene is TRBV7-2, the J gene TRBJ2-3, with 10 bases aligning to TRBD2. V shed 5 bases, J shed 6 bases, and the junction held 11 bases outside the gene matches. CDR3 length equals 16 residues. The germline CDR1 and CDR2 sequences are SGHTA and FQGNSA. The CDR3 here is CASSPGSSGSWDTQYF. The CDR3 coding sequence is TGTGCCAGCAGCCCGGGGTCTAGCGGGAGTTGGGATACGCAGTATTTT.

This clone was seen only once. CDR3 amino acids: CASSVDQARGGELFF. The CDR3 nucleotides are TGTGCCAGCAGCGTAGATCAGGCGAGGGGCGGGGAGCTGTTTTTT. The V call is TRBV9, the J call TRBJ2-2; D assignment may be TRBD1 or TRBD2 (5 bases each). The germline V gene has CDR1 SGDLS and CDR2 YYNGEE. CDR3 length: 15 residues. V dropped 0 bases and J dropped 7 bases, with 13 bases sitting between them. The complete variable domain, with remaining parts taken from reference TRBV9 and TRBJ2-2, reads DSGVTQTPKHLITATGQRVTLRCSPRSGDLSVYWYQQSLDQGLQFLIQYYNGEERAKGNILERFSAQQFPDLHSELNLSSLELGDSALYFCASSVDQARGGELFFGEGSRLTVL.

CDR3 sequence: CASSYRGQGASYEQYF. CDR3 DNA sequence: TGTGCCAGCAGTTACAGGGGACAGGGGGCTTCCTACGAGCAGTACTTC. The gene calls are TRBV6-5 and TRBJ2-7; 12 nucleotides line up with TRBD1. The length of the CDR3 is 16 residues. V was pared by 2 bases and J by 1 base, with 3 bases of the junction left unmatched. Germline V gene lookup returns CDR1 MNHEY and CDR2 SVGAGI.

This sequence joins TRBV27 and TRBJ2-1; tentatively, D is TRBD1 (5 bases). Per germline, CDR1 MNHEY and CDR2 SMNVEV (reference sequence). Deletions cut 1 base from V and 0 bases from J, with 13 bases between. This CDR3 comprises 17 residues. The DNA of the CDR3 is TGTGCCAGCAGTTTATATCCGAGACAGTACTCCTACAATGAGCAGTTCTTC. Translating gives CASSLYPRQYSYNEQFF.

The chain joins TRBV9 to TRBJ2-5, with D tentatively TRBD1 (7 bases). The CDR3 covers 16 residues. CDR1 and CDR2 from the germline V gene are SGDLS and YYNGEE. V lost 0 bases, J lost 3 bases, and 15 bases lay in between. CDR3 amino acids: CASSVAPQGGEETQYF. DNA of the CDR3: TGTGCCAGCAGCGTAGCCCCTCAGGGGGGTGAAGAGACCCAGTACTTC.

The CDR3 DNA sequence: TGCAGTGCTAGATACGGAGATGAAGCTTTCTTT. Its translation is CSARYGDEAFF. V and J are TRBV20-1 and TRBJ1-1; D unclear. CDR1 and CDR2 (germline): DFQATT, SNEGSKA (reference sequence). This CDR3 has 11 amino acids. With 2 bases removed from V and 7 bases from J, the gap between germline ends came to 8 bases.

The chain recombines TRBV18 with TRBJ2-1, with 8 bases fitting TRBD2. Germline V gene lookup returns CDR1 KGHSH and CDR2 LQKENI. The J segment lost 1 base and the V segment lost 5 bases, leaving 4 bases of the junction unmatched. There are 15 residues in the CDR3. CDR3 coding DNA: TGTGCCAGCTCATACGCGGGAGGTTCCTACAATGAGCAGTTCTTC. Translation gives CASSYAGGSYNEQFF.

V and J are TRBV7-9 and TRBJ2-4, with TRBD1 matching over 8 bases. Germline assignment: CDR1 SEHNR and CDR2 FQNEAQ (reference sequence). The CDR3 is 15 residues long. V lost 3 bases and J lost 7; bases outside the gene matches: 8. The CDR3 DNA reads as TGTGCCAGCAGCTTGGTATCCGCAGGGGGCAACATTCAGTACTTC. Amino acid sequence: CASSLVSAGGNIQYF.

The J gene is TRBJ2-2, the V gene TRBV28; TRBD2 matches 12 bases. V gave up 4 bases and J gave up 5 bases; unmatched junction bases: 14. CDR3 length: 19 residues. The germline CDR1 and CDR2 sequences are MDHEN and SYDVKM. The CDR3 DNA is TGTGCCAGCAGTTGGGCTAGCGGGAGGGCGAGAAGTAGAACCGGGGAGCTGTTTTTT. This codes for CASSWASGRARSRTGELFF.

This clone was counted once. V gene TRBV7-8 combines with J gene TRBJ2-7; maybe TRBD2 (6 bases). The CDR3 is made up of 13 amino acids. The germline gives CDR1 SGHVS, CDR2 FQNEAQ. The ends were cut back, 4 bases at V and 3 bases at J, with 10 bases in the middle. CDR3 loop: CASSYRTNYEQYF. CDR3 coding DNA: TGTGCCAGCAGCTACAGGACTAACTACGAGCAGTACTTC.

This chain uses TRBV29-1 with TRBJ2-3; the match to TRBD2 covers 13 bases. Germline V gives CDR1 SQVTM, CDR2 ANQGSEA. The J segment lost 2 bases and the V segment lost 3 bases, leaving 8 bases of the junction unmatched. The length of the CDR3 is 17 residues. CDR3 in DNA: TGCAGCGTTGAGTACTACACTAGCGGGAGGGCCACAGATACGCAGTATTTT. Protein sequence: CSVEYYTSGRATDTQYF.

The genes are TRBV9 and TRBJ2-1; 7 bases are a match to TRBD1. CDR1 is SGDLS and CDR2 is YYNGEE in the germline V gene. The CDR3 runs 13 residues. J was trimmed by 10 bases and V by 4 bases; bases with no gene match: 8. CDR3 sequence (DNA): TGTGCCAGCAGCACAGAACAGGGGAACGAGCAGTTCTTC. Its translation: CASSTEQGNEQFF.

V is TRBV9 and J is TRBJ2-3; 10 bases line up with TRBD2. Germline lookup yields CDR1 SGDLS and CDR2 YYNGEE. The CDR3 spans 14 residues. J lost 4 bases, V lost 4 bases, and 3 bases had no gene match. The CDR3 DNA follows: TGTGCCAGCAGCTCAGCGGGAGGGTCAGATACGCAGTATTTT. Translating it yields CASSSAGGSDTQYF.

The genes are TRBV6-4 and TRBJ1-2; no clear D gene. Trimming took off 8 bases at V and 5 bases at J, with 18 bases between the two ends. This CDR3 comprises 14 residues. Germline assignment: CDR1 MRHNA and CDR2 SNTAGT. CDR3 in DNA: TGTGCCAGCTCCCTAGAGGCCGGACTTTATGGCTACACCTTC. Translating gives CASSLEAGLYGYTF.

This clone has only one observation. The genes are TRBV4-2 and TRBJ2-3; D is undetermined. V was cut by 0 bases and J by 2 bases, with 15 bases left in between. The CDR3 consists of 17 residues. Germline lookup yields CDR1 LGHNA and CDR2 YNFKEQ. DNA of the CDR3: TGTGCCAGCAGCCAAGAACTGAGACTTGGGTTCACAGATACGCAGTATTTT. Its protein product is CASSQELRLGFTDTQYF.

V gene TRBV14 combines with J gene TRBJ2-7; D is possibly TRBD2 (6 bases). Germline V CDR1 and CDR2: SGHDN, FVKESK. Trimming pared 1 base from V and 9 bases from J, leaving 19 bases between. The CDR3 sequence is 15 residues long. The CDR3 loop is CASSQGGTGLTRQYF. The CDR3 bases are TGTGCCAGCAGCCAAGGCGGGACTGGGCTTACGAGGCAGTACTTC. Using reference TRBV14 and TRBJ2-7 for the parts outside the CDR3, the full variable domain is EAGVTQFPSHSVIEKGQTVTLRCDPISGHDNLYWYRRVMGKEIKFLLHFVKESKQDESGMPNNRFLAERTGGTYSTLKVQPAELEDSGVYFCASSQGGTGLTRQYFGPGTRLTVT.

The rearrangement uses TRBV5-1 and TRBJ2-5, with a possible D match to TRBD1 (5 bases). The CDR3 covers 14 residues. The germline V gene has CDR1 SGHRS and CDR2 YFSETQ. V was clipped by 0 bases and J by 5 bases, with 11 bases between them. The CDR3 sequence is CASSLEVWGETQYF. Written as DNA, the CDR3 is TGCGCCAGCAGCTTGGAGGTCTGGGGCGAGACCCAGTACTTC.

The chain combines TRBV19 with TRBJ2-7; TRBD2 aligns across 10 bases. CDR1 and CDR2 from the germline V gene are LNHDA and SQIVND (reference sequence). J lost 0 bases, V lost 5 bases, and 16 bases had no gene match. The CDR3 has 19 amino acids. The CDR3 here is CASSLLPLRGLAHSYEQYF. The CDR3 DNA reads TGTGCCAGTAGTCTTCTTCCCCTTCGGGGACTAGCGCACTCCTACGAGCAGTACTTC.

This clone was seen only a few times. The V gene is TRBV28, the J gene TRBJ2-7; D is unresolved. The V gene lost 5 bases and the J gene lost 4 bases, with 12 bases spanning the gap. Germline CDR1 and CDR2: MDHEN and SYDVKM. The CDR3 runs to 13 residues. The CDR3 DNA sequence: TGTGCCAGCAGTGACCCACCCCTTTACGAGCAGTACTTC. This codes for CASSDPPLYEQYF. The variable domain in full, completed from reference TRBV28 and TRBJ2-7, reads DVKVTQSSRYLVKRTGEKVFLECVQDMDHENMFWYRQDPGLGLRLIYFSYDVKMKEKGDIPEGYSVSREKKERFSLILESASTNQTSMYLCASSDPPLYEQYFGPGTRLTVT.

The rearrangement links TRBV4-1 to TRBJ2-5; TRBD2 matches at 15 bases. The CDR3 is 18 residues long. V was clipped by 3 bases and J by 5 bases; unmatched bases: 10. The germline gives CDR1 MGHRA, CDR2 YSYEKL. The CDR3 sequence: CASSQTSRTSGRVETQYF. Written as DNA, the CDR3 is TGCGCCAGCAGCCAGACTTCTAGGACTAGCGGGAGGGTTGAGACCCAGTACTTC.

This chain joins TRBV9 and TRBJ1-2; D might be TRBD1 (5 bases). Germline V CDR1 and CDR2: SGDLS, YYNGEE. The CDR3 runs 14 residues. V lost 0 bases and J lost 8, with 14 bases in between. CDR3 sequence: CASSVAGQGGGYTF. In nucleotides, the CDR3 is TGTGCCAGCAGCGTAGCGGGGCAGGGTGGAGGCTACACCTTC.

V is TRBV4-2 and J is TRBJ1-2; no clear D. Germline V gene lookup returns CDR1 LGHNA and CDR2 YNFKEQ. Trimming took off 0 bases at V and 3 bases at J, with 11 bases between the two ends. The CDR3 consists of 15 residues. DNA of the CDR3: TGTGCCAGCAGCCAAGACGGCAGCAGCTACTATGGCTACACCTTC. It translates to CASSQDGSSYYGYTF.

The V and J genes are TRBV30 and TRBJ1-1; unclear D gene. CDR1 and CDR2 from the germline V gene are GTSNPN and SVGIG (reference sequence). The CDR3 has 12 residues. Trimming left V 6 bases short and J 7 bases short, with 15 bases between. CDR3 sequence (DNA): TGTGCCTGTACCCTCTTCCCAGATGAAGCTTTCTTT. Translated, it gives CACTLFPDEAFF.

The J gene is TRBJ2-5, the V gene TRBV6-5, with TRBD2 matching 12 bases. The CDR3 is made up of 14 amino acids. Germline values: CDR1 MNHEY, CDR2 SVGAGI. J lost 5 bases, V lost 7 bases, and 5 bases had no gene match. The CDR3 region has the DNA TGTGCCAGCAAGACTAGCGGGAGTTGGGAGACCCAGTACTTC. This codes for CASKTSGSWETQYF.

As concerns this clone: The sample has other DNA sequences that encode this CDR3 too. The chain links TRBV7-2 to TRBJ1-1; D is possibly TRBD1 (5 bases). V was clipped by 3 bases and J by 3 bases, with 8 bases between them. The CDR3 has 13 amino acids. Germline V gene lookup returns CDR1 SGHTA and CDR2 FQGNSA. CDR3 in DNA: TGTGCCAGCAGCTTGCTGGGGGACACTGAAGCTTTCTTT. Protein: CASSLLGDTEAFF.

The V call is TRBV28, the J call TRBJ2-7, with 9 positions matching TRBD1. J gave up 6 bases and V 6 bases, and 15 bases lay outside the gene matches. The CDR3 is made up of 16 amino acids. The germline gives CDR1 MDHEN, CDR2 SYDVKM. The CDR3 loop is CASSSQQQGQGFEQYF. The CDR3 DNA reads as TGTGCCAGCAGCTCACAACAACAGGGACAGGGCTTCGAGCAGTACTTC.

V and J are TRBV2 and TRBJ2-1; 8 positions match TRBD2. Germline CDR1 is SNHLY and CDR2 is FYNNEI. The V gene end was trimmed by 8 bases and the J gene end by 6 bases; junction bases not matched to a gene: 12. The CDR3 is 15 amino acids. The DNA for the CDR3 is TGTGCCAGCCTAGCAAGCGGGAGATATAGCAATGAGCAGTTCTTC. This encodes CASLASGRYSNEQFF.

V and J are TRBV4-1 and TRBJ2-5; 8 nucleotides match TRBD2. The V segment lost 2 bases and the J segment 2 bases; nucleotides outside the gene matches: 7. Germline CDR1 MGHRA, CDR2 YSYEKL. There are 16 residues in the CDR3. CDR3 DNA: TGCGCCAGCAGCCAAAAGTCTCCGGGGGGGCAAGAGACCCAGTACTTC. Translated: CASSQKSPGGQETQYF.

The chain carries TRBV7-7 and TRBJ2-1; 7 bases align to TRBD2. Germline CDR1 is SSHAT and CDR2 is FNYEAQ (reference sequence). CDR3 length: 13 residues. V lost 5 bases, J lost 8 bases, and 6 bases stayed unmatched. The CDR3 nucleotides read TGTGCCAGCAGCCAGGGAGGGATTGATGAGCAGTTCTTC. It is translated as CASSQGGIDEQFF.

This rearrangement joins TRBV5-6 to TRBJ1-5, with D unclear. V was clipped by 2 bases and J by 6 bases, with 15 bases between them. The CDR3 extends over 15 amino acids. Germline CDR1 is SGHDT and CDR2 is YYEEEE. The CDR3 loop is CASSFGQEGIQPQHF. The CDR3 region has the DNA TGTGCCAGCAGCTTCGGTCAGGAGGGAATTCAGCCCCAGCATTTT.

The rearrangement links TRBV5-5 to TRBJ1-2; 7 bases line up with TRBD1. V lost 3 bases to trimming and J lost 7 bases; unmatched junction nucleotides: 9. Germline lookup yields CDR1 SGHKS and CDR2 YYEKEE (reference sequence). The CDR3 extends over 14 amino acids. The CDR3 reads CASSWDSFGSGYTF. The CDR3 DNA sequence: TGTGCCAGCAGCTGGGACAGCTTCGGGAGTGGCTACACCTTC.

This chain joins TRBV29-1 and TRBJ2-3, with TRBD2 matching over 12 bases. V shed 2 bases, J shed 0 bases, and the junction held 9 bases outside the gene matches. Per germline, CDR1 SQVTM and CDR2 ANQGSEA. This CDR3 has 18 residues. The CDR3 sequence: CSVELPGLAGGSTDTQYF. As DNA, the CDR3 is TGCAGCGTTGAACTCCCGGGACTAGCGGGTGGTAGCACAGATACGCAGTATTTT.